This paragraph reports one TCR beta chain. Antigen unknown. These data are taken from a study of cytomegalovirus exposure and HLA in healthy donors. Broader study findings: TCR beta V segments were, for the most part, productive about 87% or about 30% of the time in an earlier analysis. It was fewer than 200 TCR beta chains that were listed as cytomegalovirus-associated. Accurate prediction of HLA-A and HLA-B alleles (for most subjects) was reportedly achieved from TCR beta sequences.

The germline CDR1 and CDR2 sequences are MDHEN and SYDVKM. The junction had 15 bases not matched to a gene; V was cut back by 5 bases and J by 2 bases. CDR3 size: 17 residues. PCR was performed using 60 Vbeta and 13 Jbeta primers. Original handling: A later analysis tallied 75 million to 80 million unique TCR beta chains, around 9.9 million of them shared. Sequenced by immunoSEQ multiplex PCR; TCRdb stores in-frame clones only, minus some. V, J and clone size derive from that table, while D and trimming were established from the DNA sequence. Here the sample spans roughly 150,000 clones, roughly 80% being singletons.

This sequence was found in a female donor in good health and CMV-seronegative. Sequencing was done on a sample of PBMCs. The chain couples TRBV28 to TRBJ2-7; 7 nucleotides agree with TRBD1. The CDR3 region is CASSPSSYFGTAYEQYF. CDR3 bases: TGTGCCAGCAGTCCCTCGAGTTACTTTGGGACAGCCTACGAGCAGTACTTC.